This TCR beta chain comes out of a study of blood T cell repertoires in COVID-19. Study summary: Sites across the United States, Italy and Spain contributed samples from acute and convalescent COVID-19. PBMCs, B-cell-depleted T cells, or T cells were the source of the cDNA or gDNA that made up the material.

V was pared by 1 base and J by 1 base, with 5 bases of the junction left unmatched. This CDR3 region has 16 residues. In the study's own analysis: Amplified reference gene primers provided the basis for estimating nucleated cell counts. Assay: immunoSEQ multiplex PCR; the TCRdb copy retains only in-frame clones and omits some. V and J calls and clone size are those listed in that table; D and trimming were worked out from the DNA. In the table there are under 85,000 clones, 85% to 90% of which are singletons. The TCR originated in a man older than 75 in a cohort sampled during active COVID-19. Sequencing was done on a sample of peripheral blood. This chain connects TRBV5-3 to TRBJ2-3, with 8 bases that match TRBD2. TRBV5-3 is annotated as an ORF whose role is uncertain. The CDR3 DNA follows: TGTGCCAGAAGCTTGATTTCGGGACTAGGCACAGATACGCAGTATTTT. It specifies CARSLISGLGTDTQYF.